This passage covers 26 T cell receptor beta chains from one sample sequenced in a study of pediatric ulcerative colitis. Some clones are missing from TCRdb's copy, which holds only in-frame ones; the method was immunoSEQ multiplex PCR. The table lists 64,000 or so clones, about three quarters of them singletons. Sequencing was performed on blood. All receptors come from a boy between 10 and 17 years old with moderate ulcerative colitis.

Here the CDR3 DNA reads TGTGCCAGCAGCTTAGTAAGGGGTTCACCCCTCCACTTT. Encoded protein: CASSLVRGSPLHF. J is TRBJ1-6 and V is TRBV7-2; tentatively, D is TRBD1 (5 bases). The germline V gene encodes CDR1 SGHTA and CDR2 FQGNSA. V shed 1 base and J shed 9 bases, with 7 bases lying between them. CDR3 length: 13 amino acids.

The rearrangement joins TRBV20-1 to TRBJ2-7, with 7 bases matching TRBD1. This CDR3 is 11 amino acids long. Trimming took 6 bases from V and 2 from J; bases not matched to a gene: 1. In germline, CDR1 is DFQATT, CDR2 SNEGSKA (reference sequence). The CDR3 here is CSADRAYEQYF. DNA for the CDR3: TGCAGTGCCGACAGGGCCTACGAGCAGTACTTC.

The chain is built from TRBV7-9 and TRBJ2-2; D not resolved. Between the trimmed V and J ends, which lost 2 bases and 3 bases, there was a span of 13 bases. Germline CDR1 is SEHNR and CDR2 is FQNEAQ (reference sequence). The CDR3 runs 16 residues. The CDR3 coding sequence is TGTGCCAGCAGCTTAAGGGCGGCACTCGACACCGGGGAGCTGTTTTTT. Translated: CASSLRAALDTGELFF.

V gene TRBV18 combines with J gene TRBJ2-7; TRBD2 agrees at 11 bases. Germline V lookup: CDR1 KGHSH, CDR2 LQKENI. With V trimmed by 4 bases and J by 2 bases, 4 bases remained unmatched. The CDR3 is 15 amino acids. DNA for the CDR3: TGTGCCAGCTCACGAACTAGCGGGAGTCCCTACGAGCAGTACTTC. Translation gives CASSRTSGSPYEQYF.

CDR3 region: CASSQSSGSDYGYTF. In DNA, the CDR3 is TGCGCCAGCAGTCAATCATCTGGGTCCGACTATGGCTACACCTTC. This chain connects TRBV23-1 to TRBJ1-2; D is ambiguous. TRBV23-1 is assigned to the ORF class and has an uncertain function. Trimming stripped 0 bases from V and 3 bases from J, with 11 bases between. This CDR3 region has 15 residues.

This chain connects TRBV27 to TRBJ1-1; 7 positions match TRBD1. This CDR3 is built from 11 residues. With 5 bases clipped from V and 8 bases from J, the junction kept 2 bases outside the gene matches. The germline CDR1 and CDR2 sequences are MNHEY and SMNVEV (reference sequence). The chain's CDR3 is CASSLRGEAFF. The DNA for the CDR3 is TGTGCCAGCAGTCTCAGGGGGGAAGCTTTCTTT.

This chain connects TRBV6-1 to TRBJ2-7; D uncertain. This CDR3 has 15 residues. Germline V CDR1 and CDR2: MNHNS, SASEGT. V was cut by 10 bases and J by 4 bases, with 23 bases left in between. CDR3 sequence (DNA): TGTGCCATTTCCGGTGGACGGATCCTGGAGTACGAGCAGTACTTC. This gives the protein CAISGGRILEYEQYF.

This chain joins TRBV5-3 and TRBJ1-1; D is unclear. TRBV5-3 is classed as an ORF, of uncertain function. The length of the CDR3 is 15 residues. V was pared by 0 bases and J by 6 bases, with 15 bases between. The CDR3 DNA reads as TGTGCCAGAAGCTTGGTGGCAGGCCGCGGCGCTGAAGCTTTCTTT. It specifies CARSLVAGRGAEAFF.

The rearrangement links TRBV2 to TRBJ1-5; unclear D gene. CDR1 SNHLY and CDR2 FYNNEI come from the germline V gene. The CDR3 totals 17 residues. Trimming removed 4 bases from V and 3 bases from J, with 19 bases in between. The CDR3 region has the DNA TGTGCCAGCAGTGTTCGGGTAGCAGCCCCAATCAATCAGCCCCAGCATTTT. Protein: CASSVRVAAPINQPQHF.

DNA for the CDR3: TGTGCCAGCAGTGATCCGTTGGACAATAATGAAAAACTGTTTTTT. This gives the protein CASSDPLDNNEKLFF. The chain is built from TRBV25-1 and TRBJ1-4, with D perhaps TRBD1 (5 bases). This CDR3 contains 15 residues. From germline, CDR1 is MGHDK and CDR2 SYGVNS. Trimming took off 3 bases at V and 4 bases at J, with 12 bases between the two ends.

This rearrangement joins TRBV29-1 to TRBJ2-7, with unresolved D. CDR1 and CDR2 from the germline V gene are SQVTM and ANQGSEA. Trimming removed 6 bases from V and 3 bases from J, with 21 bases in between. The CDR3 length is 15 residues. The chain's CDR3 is CSVTPLSSDYYEQYF. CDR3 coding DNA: TGCAGCGTCACCCCCTTATCCAGCGATTACTACGAGCAGTACTTC.

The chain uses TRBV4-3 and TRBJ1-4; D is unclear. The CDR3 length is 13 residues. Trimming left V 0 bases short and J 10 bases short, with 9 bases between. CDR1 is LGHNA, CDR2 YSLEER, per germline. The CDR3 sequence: CASSQDGRGKLFF. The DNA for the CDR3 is TGCGCCAGCAGCCAAGATGGGCGGGGAAAACTGTTTTTT.

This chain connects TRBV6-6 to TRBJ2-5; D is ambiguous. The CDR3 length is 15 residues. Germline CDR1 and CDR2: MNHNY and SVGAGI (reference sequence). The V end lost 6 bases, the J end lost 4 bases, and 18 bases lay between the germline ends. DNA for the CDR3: TGTGCCAGCAGCCAGGACCTACGCCTGATAGAGACCCAGTACTTC. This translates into CASSQDLRLIETQYF.

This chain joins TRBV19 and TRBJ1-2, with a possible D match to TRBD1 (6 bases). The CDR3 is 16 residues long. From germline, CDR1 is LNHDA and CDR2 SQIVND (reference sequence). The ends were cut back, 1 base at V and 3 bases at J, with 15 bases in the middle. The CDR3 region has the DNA TGTGCCAGTAGTATAGGAAAGGGGGTCTTTGACTATGGCTACACCTTC. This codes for CASSIGKGVFDYGYTF.

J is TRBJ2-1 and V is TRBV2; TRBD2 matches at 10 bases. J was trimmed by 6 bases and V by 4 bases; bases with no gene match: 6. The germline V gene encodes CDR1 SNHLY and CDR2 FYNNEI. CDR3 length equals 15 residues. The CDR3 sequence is CASSGELAGTNEQFF. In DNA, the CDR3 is TGTGCCAGCAGTGGGGAACTAGCGGGAACCAATGAGCAGTTCTTC.

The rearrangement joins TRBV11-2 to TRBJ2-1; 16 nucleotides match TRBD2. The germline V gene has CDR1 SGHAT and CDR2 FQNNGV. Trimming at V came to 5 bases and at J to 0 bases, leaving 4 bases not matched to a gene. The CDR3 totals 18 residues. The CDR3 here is CASSPGLAGGSSYNEQFF. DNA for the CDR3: TGTGCCAGCAGCCCGGGACTAGCGGGAGGGAGCTCCTACAATGAGCAGTTCTTC. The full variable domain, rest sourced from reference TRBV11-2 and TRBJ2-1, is EAGVAQSPRYKIIEKRQSVAFWCNPISGHATLYWYQQILGQGPKLLIQFQNNGVVDDSQLPKDRFSAERLKGVDSTLKIQPAKLEDSAVYLCASSPGLAGGSSYNEQFFGPGTRLTVL.

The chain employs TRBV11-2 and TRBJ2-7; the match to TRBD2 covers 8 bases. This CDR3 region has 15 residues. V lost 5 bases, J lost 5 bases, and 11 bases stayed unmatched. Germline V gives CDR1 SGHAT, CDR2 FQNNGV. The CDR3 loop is CASSRLPGGPNEQYF. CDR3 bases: TGTGCCAGCAGCCGGCTACCGGGGGGGCCTAACGAGCAGTACTTC.

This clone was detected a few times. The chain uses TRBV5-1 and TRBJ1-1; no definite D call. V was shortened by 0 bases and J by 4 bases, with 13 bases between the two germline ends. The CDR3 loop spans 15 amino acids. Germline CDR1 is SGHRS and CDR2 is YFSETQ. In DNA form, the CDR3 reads TGCGCCAGCAGCTTGGCCTGGCCAGAGGGCACTGAAGCTTTCTTT. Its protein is CASSLAWPEGTEAFF.

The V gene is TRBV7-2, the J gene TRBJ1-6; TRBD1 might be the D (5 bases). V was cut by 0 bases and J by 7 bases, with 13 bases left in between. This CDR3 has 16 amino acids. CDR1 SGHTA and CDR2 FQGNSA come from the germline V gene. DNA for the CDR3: TGTGCCAGCAGCTTAGCTTCGGGACGGTCGAATTCACCCCTCCACTTT. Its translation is CASSLASGRSNSPLHF.

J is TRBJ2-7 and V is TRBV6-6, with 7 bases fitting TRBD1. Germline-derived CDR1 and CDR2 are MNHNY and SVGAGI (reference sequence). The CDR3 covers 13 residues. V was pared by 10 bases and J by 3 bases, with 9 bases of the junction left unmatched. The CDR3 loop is CATTRGQDYEQYF. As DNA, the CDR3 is TGTGCCACCACAAGAGGACAGGACTACGAGCAGTACTTC.

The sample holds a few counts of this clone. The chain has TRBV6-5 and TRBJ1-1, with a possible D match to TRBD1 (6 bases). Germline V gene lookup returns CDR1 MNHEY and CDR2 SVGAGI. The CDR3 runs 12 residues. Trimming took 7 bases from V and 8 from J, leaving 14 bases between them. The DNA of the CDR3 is TGTGCCAGCACCGGGGGCAGCAAAGAAGCTTTCTTT. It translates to CASTGGSKEAFF.

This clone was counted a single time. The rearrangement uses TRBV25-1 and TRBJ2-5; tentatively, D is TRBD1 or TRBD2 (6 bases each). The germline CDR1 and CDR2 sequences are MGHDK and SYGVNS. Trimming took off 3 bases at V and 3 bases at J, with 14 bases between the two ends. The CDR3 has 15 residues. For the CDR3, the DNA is TGTGCCAGCAGTGAGCTGGCAGGGGAGGAAGAGACCCAGTACTTC. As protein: CASSELAGEEETQYF.

The CDR3: CASTRELIGTGELFF. The CDR3 coding sequence is TGTGCCAGCACGCGTGAACTGATTGGCACCGGGGAGCTGTTTTTT. The J gene is TRBJ2-2, the V gene TRBV2; D uncertain. Trimming cost V 7 bases and J 4 bases, with 16 bases left between them. From germline, CDR1 is SNHLY and CDR2 FYNNEI. The CDR3 contains 15 residues.

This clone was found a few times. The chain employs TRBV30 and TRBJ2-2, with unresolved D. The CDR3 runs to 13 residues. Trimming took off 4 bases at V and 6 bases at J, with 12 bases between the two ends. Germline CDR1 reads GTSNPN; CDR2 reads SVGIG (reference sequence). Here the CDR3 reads CAWTANRAGELFF. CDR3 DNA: TGTGCCTGGACCGCGAATAGGGCCGGGGAGCTGTTTTTT.

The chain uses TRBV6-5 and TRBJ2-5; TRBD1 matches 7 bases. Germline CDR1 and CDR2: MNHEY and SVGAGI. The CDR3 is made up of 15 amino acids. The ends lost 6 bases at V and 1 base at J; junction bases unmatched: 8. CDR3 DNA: TGTGCCAGCAGACCTCAGACAGGGAGCCAAGAGACCCAGTACTTC. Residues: CASRPQTGSQETQYF.

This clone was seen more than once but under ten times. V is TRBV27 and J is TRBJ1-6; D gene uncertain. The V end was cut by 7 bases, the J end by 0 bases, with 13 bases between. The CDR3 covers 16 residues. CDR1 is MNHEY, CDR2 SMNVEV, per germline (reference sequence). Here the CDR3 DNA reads TGTGCCAGCAAAGGAGTTGGGAACTCCTATAATTCACCCCTCCACTTT. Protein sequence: CASKGVGNSYNSPLHF.